The T cell receptor beta chain under discussion was sequenced for a study of shared clonotypes between healthy human individuals. TCRdb's copy holds only in-frame clones and misses some; the assay was immunoSEQ multiplex PCR. The sample yields some 1.1 million clones, around three quarters seen once. CDR3 size: 14 residues. Germline V gene sequence: CDR1 LNHDA, CDR2 SQIVND (reference sequence). V gave up 6 bases and J gave up 4 bases, with 15 bases separating them. The material sequenced was memory CD4+ T cells from PBMCs. Subset indicated: CD45RA-negative fraction. The receptor comes from a man younger than 35 in good health. Some clones in this sample may be carry-over from other donors' samples. V usage is TRBV19 and J usage is TRBJ1-1, with D hard to call. The CDR3 sequence: CASRPVTVSTEAFF. CDR3 bases: TGTGCCAGTAGGCCCGTAACGGTGAGCACTGAAGCTTTCTTT.